Following are 21 T cell receptor beta chains from one sample sequenced in a study of T cell responses to AZD1222 COVID-19 vaccine. Only in-frame clones appear in the TCRdb table, and some are missing; sequencing was by immunoSEQ multiplex PCR. The profile shows 110,000 or so clones, about 90% of them singletons. Source: peripheral blood, taken on day 0 of AZD1222 vaccination. These TCRs come from an adult in good health.

This clone was seen only a few times. The chain links TRBV20-1 to TRBJ2-5; the D is unclear. Germline CDR1 reads DFQATT; CDR2 reads SNEGSKA (reference sequence). The CDR3 runs to 13 residues. Trimming stripped 3 bases from V and 5 bases from J, with 13 bases between. The CDR3 here is CSASSVSLETQYF. DNA for the CDR3: TGCAGTGCTAGTTCGGTTTCATTGGAGACCCAGTACTTC.

The chain links TRBV4-2 to TRBJ1-6; a weak D match, TRBD1 (6 bases). The ends were cut back, 1 base at V and 9 bases at J, with 16 bases in the middle. The CDR3 has 16 amino acids. CDR1 is LGHNA, CDR2 YNFKEQ, per germline. CDR3 amino acids: CASSQGSGGSFSPLHF. The CDR3 bases are TGTGCCAGCAGCCAAGGGTCTGGGGGCAGTTTTTCACCCCTCCACTTT.

The chain links TRBV3-1 (or the pseudogene TRBV3-2) to TRBJ2-1; possibly TRBD2 for D (6 bases). CDR1 is LGHDT, CDR2 YNNKEL, per germline (reference sequence). CDR3 length: 15 amino acids. V lost 4 bases and J lost 3, with 13 bases in between. This chain's CDR3 is CASSPYLRGYNEQFF. The CDR3 bases are TGTGCCAGCAGCCCCTATTTGCGGGGCTACAATGAGCAGTTCTTC.

This chain connects TRBV5-1 to TRBJ2-6; TRBD1 matches 7 bases. The CDR3 runs to 15 residues. J gave up 2 bases and V 4 bases, and 3 bases lay outside the gene matches. Germline V gene sequence: CDR1 SGHRS, CDR2 YFSETQ. This CDR3 reads CASSDQGAGANVLTF. CDR3 DNA: TGCGCCAGCAGCGACCAGGGGGCTGGGGCCAACGTCCTGACTTTC.

The chain joins TRBV10-1 to TRBJ2-1; D gene unclear. Trimming took 3 bases from V and 4 from J, leaving 10 bases between them. Germline-derived CDR1 and CDR2 are WNHNN and SYGVQD (reference sequence). This CDR3 contains 14 residues. The CDR3 sequence: CASSDRAEYNEQFF. CDR3 DNA sequence: TGCGCCAGCAGTGATAGGGCAGAATACAATGAGCAGTTCTTC.

The chain joins TRBV9 to TRBJ2-3; 10 bases agree with TRBD1. Germline lookup yields CDR1 SGDLS and CDR2 YYNGEE. The CDR3 loop spans 14 amino acids. The trim removed 6 bases at V and 3 bases at J, leaving 4 bases unmatched. CDR3 in amino acids: CASKSGQGTDTQYF. CDR3 DNA: TGTGCCAGCAAATCGGGACAGGGGACAGATACGCAGTATTTT.

This clone was counted only a few times. The rearrangement links TRBV4-3 to TRBJ1-3; no definite D call. This CDR3 spans 14 amino acids. CDR1 and CDR2 from the germline V gene are LGHNA and YSLEER. The germline V and J ends were trimmed by 3 bases and 2 bases, with 8 bases remaining between them. CDR3 DNA: TGCGCCAGCAGCCATACCGGTACTGGAAACACCATATATTTT. It codes for CASSHTGTGNTIYF.

The chain employs TRBV6-5 and TRBJ1-1; D is possibly TRBD1 (6 bases). Looked up from germline, CDR1 is MNHEY and CDR2 is SVGAGI. V lost 6 bases and J 0 bases, leaving 14 bases between the germline ends. The CDR3 runs to 15 residues. The CDR3: CASRRGTSMNTEAFF. In DNA, the CDR3 is TGTGCCAGCAGAAGGGGGACAAGTATGAACACTGAAGCTTTCTTT.

This clone appeared a single time. CDR3 loop: CASGSRGATEAFF. The CDR3 DNA is TGTGCTAGTGGTTCGCGAGGGGCTACTGAAGCTTTCTTT. The genes are TRBV12-5 and TRBJ1-1; TRBD1 is a possible D gene (5 bases). Trimming shortened V by 4 bases and J by 5 bases, and 11 bases separated the two germline ends. CDR3 length: 13 residues. Germline lookup yields CDR1 LGHNT and CDR2 FRNRAP.

The CDR3 sequence is CASSEIDYGYTF. In nucleotides, the CDR3 is TGTGCCAGCAGTGAGATCGACTATGGCTACACCTTC. This rearrangement joins TRBV6-1 to TRBJ1-2; D is unresolved. Per the germline V gene, CDR1 is MNHNS and CDR2 is SASEGT. The CDR3 has 12 amino acids. V lost 3 bases and J 3 bases, leaving 5 bases between the germline ends.

The V gene is TRBV28, the J gene TRBJ1-5, with TRBD1 matching over 7 bases. Germline V gene sequence: CDR1 MDHEN, CDR2 SYDVKM. J gave up 4 bases and V 5 bases, and 20 bases lay outside the gene matches. This CDR3 is 19 amino acids long. The CDR3 sequence: CASSTPGTAFDGLNQPQHF. The CDR3 DNA sequence: TGTGCCAGCAGTACCCCCGGGACAGCTTTTGACGGGCTTAATCAGCCCCAGCATTTT.

The chain carries TRBV6-5 and TRBJ1-2; 8 positions match TRBD1. V lost 5 bases, J lost 2 bases, and 7 bases stayed unmatched. The CDR3 has 15 amino acids. Germline values: CDR1 MNHEY, CDR2 SVGAGI. CDR3: CASSQSGTGNYGYTF. CDR3 nucleotides: TGTGCCAGCAGTCAATCCGGGACAGGAAACTATGGCTACACCTTC.

The rearrangement links TRBV19 to TRBJ1-1, with a possible D match to TRBD1 (5 bases). V lost 3 bases and J 0 bases, leaving 8 bases between the germline ends. The CDR3 is made up of 14 amino acids. Germline CDR1 and CDR2: LNHDA and SQIVND (reference sequence). CDR3 nucleotides: TGTGCCAGTAGTATTAAGGGGCTGAACACTGAAGCTTTCTTT. It is translated as CASSIKGLNTEAFF.

This chain connects TRBV6-5 to TRBJ1-5, with D perhaps matching TRBD1 (5 bases). Germline V gene sequence: CDR1 MNHEY, CDR2 SVGAGI. Trimming stripped 7 bases from V and 2 bases from J, with 15 bases between. The CDR3 consists of 15 residues. The CDR3 DNA reads TGTGCCAGCACCATGGGCAGGGATGGCAATCAGCCCCAGCATTTT. Encoded protein: CASTMGRDGNQPQHF.

This clone was counted between two and nine times. The chain links TRBV6-6 to TRBJ2-5, with D possibly being TRBD2 (6 bases). Trimming removed 1 base from V and 5 bases from J, with 8 bases in between. The germline gives CDR1 MNHNY, CDR2 SVGAGI (reference sequence). This CDR3 has 13 amino acids. The CDR3 sequence is CASSYLEGETQYF. DNA of the CDR3: TGTGCCAGCAGTTACTTGGAGGGTGAGACCCAGTACTTC.

The chain is built from TRBV10-2 and TRBJ2-1; D gene unclear. The CDR3 runs 11 residues. Germline V gene sequence: CDR1 WSHSY, CDR2 SAAADI. V dropped 2 bases and J dropped 14 bases, with 10 bases sitting between them. The CDR3: CASSETRREFF. The DNA of the CDR3 is TGCGCCAGCAGTGAGACACGCCGTGAGTTCTTC.

This clone occurred once. This chain uses TRBV2 with TRBJ1-4; the D gene is possibly TRBD1 (6 bases). V was trimmed by 10 bases and J by 13 bases, leaving 22 bases between them. Germline assignment: CDR1 SNHLY and CDR2 FYNNEI. CDR3 size: 13 residues. The CDR3 coding sequence is TGTGCCACATCCGGGACATCCGGTACAGGACTGTTTTTT. Residues: CATSGTSGTGLFF.

V gene TRBV21-1 combines with J gene TRBJ2-7. TRBV21-1 is deemed a pseudogene. The CDR3 is 15 residues long. CDR3 coding DNA: TGTGCCAGCAGCGTGGAACAGGGAGGTAGCTACGAGCAGTACTTC. It translates to CASSVEQGGSYEQYF.

This clone was observed once. J is TRBJ2-1 and V is TRBV5-6; D remains unclear. Trimming cost V 2 bases and J 6 bases, with 9 bases left between them. Germline V gene data show CDR1 as SGHDT and CDR2 as YYEEEE. CDR3 length: 13 amino acids. The CDR3 loop reads CASSLVTVNEQFF. In DNA form, the CDR3 reads TGTGCCAGCAGCTTAGTAACTGTCAATGAGCAGTTCTTC.

This clone has a single count. The CDR3 sequence is CASSFSGTASNQPQHF. CDR3 coding DNA: TGTGCCAGCAGCTTCAGTGGGACCGCCTCGAATCAGCCCCAGCATTTT. The gene calls are TRBV5-6 and TRBJ1-5; D may be TRBD1 (5 bases). V gave up 2 bases and J gave up 4 bases, with 16 bases separating them. Germline CDR1 SGHDT, CDR2 YYEEEE. The CDR3 consists of 16 residues. The whole variable domain, remainder taken from reference TRBV5-6 and TRBJ1-5, is DAGVTQSPTHLIKTRGQQVTLRCSPKSGHDTVSWYQQALGQGPQFIFQYYEEEERQRGNFPDRFSGHQFPNYSSELNVNALLLGDSALYLCASSFSGTASNQPQHFGDGTRLSIL.

The gene calls are TRBV10-3 and TRBJ1-2; maybe TRBD1 (5 bases). Germline-derived CDR1 and CDR2 are ENHRY and SYGVKD. The CDR3 extends over 15 amino acids. V lost 5 bases, J lost 4 bases, and 17 bases lay in between. For the CDR3, the DNA is TGTGCCATCAGTAAGGAGGCAGGGCTGGGCTATGGCTACACCTTC. Translating gives CAISKEAGLGYGYTF.